This TCR beta chain was observed in a study of beta chain features in type 1 diabetes (dated by TCRdb to the late 2010s). General notes on the study: No differences in mean age, gender distribution, total cell number or subset yield were found between patients and healthy donors. Across all samples, around 99 million sorted cells were examined, and cell number per subset correlated strongly with RNA yield. In the study, TCRB repertoires of sorted circulating CD4+ T cell subsets from recently diagnosed type 1 diabetes patients were compared with those of matched healthy donors. Naive and central memory subsets were obtained from all 30 or so donors, but regulatory and stem cell-like memory subsets were isolated from only 8 patients and roughly eight healthy donors. The paper as a whole reports these results and caveats: Type 1 diabetes patients showed a moderate but significant shortening of TCRB CDR3 length in all four CD4+ subsets. PCR might favor shorter templates, but patient and control samples were amplified and corrected together, so any skew would affect both groups equally. At VDJ recombination sites, type 1 diabetes patients had fewer insertions and more deleted nucleotides, which implies abnormalities in thymic rearrangement. Because cDNA was sequenced instead of genomic DNA, highly expressing activated cells could be over-represented, though the groups showed no difference in activation or CD3 levels. Only small numbers of individuals were included in the HLA sub-analyses, which left unresolved whether HLA type had any influence on TCRB rearrangement. Naive, central memory and regulatory TCRB repertoires appeared to be more alike among patients than among healthy donors.

From each donor, a single peripheral blood sample of around 120 mL on average was drawn into heparinised tubes. A BD FACSAria II and a panel including CD45RO, CCR7, CD25, CD127, CD95 and CD27 were used to sort naive, central memory, regulatory and stem cell-like memory CD4+ T cells. Every sorted population had a purity above 95%. PBMCs were isolated immediately by Lymphoprep density gradient centrifugation and stained directly without culture. So that batch effects would be minimized, each experiment stained and sorted samples in pairs, pairing one healthy donor with one patient. This clone was observed a few times. The specificity of this receptor is unknown. Per-base quality was not reported, and no clone a single base away is much larger than it. The High Capacity cDNA Reverse Transcription Kit was used to reverse transcribe all of the isolated RNA, meaning that expressed TCRB transcripts were what got sequenced. Deep immunoSEQ sequencing was applied to naive, central memory and regulatory T cell samples, giving an average of roughly 3.6 million total reads per sample. Sorted cells were lysed in RLT buffer and RNA was extracted with DNase-treated RNeasy Micro or Mini kits, depending on cell number. To prevent cross-contamination, every cell subset was processed on its own, while patient and healthy donor samples were processed together. Using the immunoSEQ multiplex PCR, TCRB sequences were amplified from cDNA into 87-bp fragments spanning the CDR3 region. Sequencing of the amplicons was performed on the Illumina HiSeq platform. As for the original processing: Synthetic template baselines were used to correct PCR bias computationally, reads within Hamming distance 2 were collapsed together, and singletons that could not be merged were discarded. Reads were aligned against IMGT to assign V, D and J genes, CDR3 length and insertions or deletions at six rearrangement sites. Within each subset, clonotype counts were normalized to the number of sorted cells before true diversity and Gini coefficients were calculated with the tcR R package. The overlap coefficient, calculated on TCRB nucleotide sequences, was used to measure repertoire sharing. Out-of-frame TCRB sequences from naive cells were analyzed as a proxy for the pre-selection repertoire. As stored in TCRdb, this immuneACCESS dataset retains in-frame rearrangements with V and J assigned. A fraction of the clones does not appear; measured against another copy, unresolved V genes explain less than half of the discrepancy, and the remainder lacks a known reason. V, J and clone size are those of that table, while D and trimming were read from the DNA. This sample gives under 300,000 clones in total; more than 11% of them show up just once. Just under 0.02% of the sample is in the top ten clones.

The V end loses 2 bases and the J end loses 1 base, and a stretch of 6 bases separates them. The CDR3 sequence holds 13 residues, the cysteine and phenylalanine included. Just the 39-base CDR3 DNA is kept, in frame starting at base 1. Looking up the germline V gene (reference sequence) yields CDR1 SGHNT and CDR2 YYREEE. The chain is encoded by TRBV5-4 joined to TRBJ1-2; TRBD1 is possibly the D segment (5 matching bases). The receptor was derived from a man aged 25 to 40 with type 1 diabetes. Sequencing was performed on naive CD4+ T cells from blood. This specimen's cell subset or site label, per the study, means: true naive CD4+ T cells. The CDR3 has the sequence CASSFRVNYGYTF. The DNA sequence follows: TGTGCCAGCAGCTTCAGGGTTAACTATGGCTACACCTTC.